What follows are 12 T cell receptor beta chains derived from one specimen sequenced in a study of blood T cell repertoires in COVID-19. The method was immunoSEQ multiplex PCR; TCRdb's version includes in-frame clones alone and lacks a portion of them. Here the sample spans approximately 350,000 clones, 90% to 95% being singletons. Specimen: peripheral blood. These receptors were taken from a young woman who had recovered from COVID-19.

The rearrangement links TRBV5-5 to TRBJ2-7, with 11 nucleotides matching TRBD1. The CDR3 loop spans 16 amino acids. The J segment lost 5 bases and the V segment lost 4 bases, leaving 11 bases of the junction unmatched. In germline, CDR1 is SGHKS, CDR2 YYEKEE (reference sequence). The CDR3 sequence: CASSLWTGGVNHEQYV. The CDR3 DNA sequence: TGTGCCAGCAGCCTATGGACAGGGGGCGTGAATCACGAGCAGTACGTC.

The genes are TRBV6-2 or TRBV6-3 and TRBJ1-5; unclear D gene. V was cut by 5 bases and J by 7 bases, with 15 bases left in between. The CDR3 length is 14 residues. Germline V gene sequence: CDR1 MNHEY, CDR2 SVGEGT. CDR3 amino acids: CASSTREETQPQHF. The CDR3 coding sequence is TGTGCCAGCAGTACCCGAGAGGAGACGCAGCCCCAGCATTTT.

V is TRBV5-4 and J is TRBJ2-3, with 8 positions matching TRBD2. This CDR3 is 16 amino acids long. Germline V gene sequence: CDR1 SGHNT, CDR2 YYREEE (reference sequence). V gave up 2 bases and J gave up 2 bases; unmatched junction bases: 7. CDR3 sequence: CASSFKTSVNTDTQYF. The CDR3 coding sequence is TGTGCCAGCAGCTTCAAGACTAGCGTGAACACAGATACGCAGTATTTT.

This clone was observed a handful of times. CDR3 DNA sequence: TGTGCCAGCAAGGTCCCCCGGGACAGTAATTCACCCCTCCACTTT. Translation: CASKVPRDSNSPLHF. The chain joins TRBV2 to TRBJ1-6, with 7 bases aligning to TRBD1. V trimming: 7 bases; J trimming: 6 bases; junction bases outside the gene matches: 9. CDR3 size: 15 residues. CDR1 and CDR2 from the germline V gene are SNHLY and FYNNEI.

The chain joins TRBV7-9 to TRBJ2-1, with D perhaps matching TRBD1 (5 bases). The germline gives CDR1 SEHNR, CDR2 FQNEAQ (reference sequence). Trimming pared 10 bases from V and 3 bases from J, leaving 10 bases between. The CDR3 has 12 amino acids. CDR3 DNA: TGTGCCAAGTCGACAGACTACAATGAGCAGTTCTTC. This sequence encodes CAKSTDYNEQFF.

The chain links TRBV11-2 to TRBJ2-5, with D unclear. CDR3 size: 13 residues. V was trimmed by 1 base and J by 5 bases, leaving 8 bases between them. The germline V gene has CDR1 SGHAT and CDR2 FQNNGV. The CDR3 nucleotides are TGTGCCAGCAGCTTAGTCGCGTTTGAGACCCAGTACTTC. Translating it yields CASSLVAFETQYF.

The rearrangement links TRBV9 to TRBJ1-3; D unresolved. V was pared by 4 bases and J by 0 bases, with 14 bases between. Looked up from germline, CDR1 is SGDLS and CDR2 is YYNGEE. CDR3 length: 16 amino acids. CDR3 region: CASSPPPRLSGNTIYF. The CDR3 DNA sequence: TGTGCCAGCAGCCCCCCTCCGCGCCTCTCTGGAAACACCATATATTTT.

The genes are TRBV20-1 and TRBJ2-7; tentative D call: TRBD1 (5 bases). Germline V gene data show CDR1 as DFQATT and CDR2 as SNEGSKA (reference sequence). This CDR3 contains 11 residues. Here the CDR3 DNA reads TGCAGTGCTAGAGACTCACCCAGCAGGGACGTC. Protein: CSARDSPSRDV.

Here the CDR3 DNA reads TGCGCCAGCAAACGGACAGGTTCGAAGGTACAAGAGACCCAGTACTTC. It encodes CASKRTGSKVQETQYF. This chain joins TRBV5-1 and TRBJ2-5, with 7 nucleotides matching TRBD1. This CDR3 comprises 16 residues. The ends lost 6 bases at V and 2 bases at J; junction bases unmatched: 13. CDR1 and CDR2 (germline): SGHRS, YFSETQ.

This clone was counted a single time. V is TRBV19 and J is TRBJ1-2; TRBD1 is a possible D gene (5 bases). The CDR3 sequence is 14 residues long. Germline CDR1 is LNHDA and CDR2 is SQIVND (reference sequence). V was shortened by 3 bases and J by 7 bases, with 15 bases between the two germline ends. CDR3 in DNA: TGTGCCAGTAGTATTATCAGGACAAACGCTGGCTACACCTTC. This encodes CASSIIRTNAGYTF. The full variable domain, in which reference TRBV19 and TRBJ1-2 provide the parts outside the CDR3, is DGGITQSPKYLFRKEGQNVTLSCEQNLNHDAMYWYRQDPGQGLRLIYYSQIVNDFQKGDIAEGYSVSREKKESFPLTVTSAQKNPTAFYLCASSIIRTNAGYTFGSGTRLTVV.

V and J are TRBV5-3 and TRBJ1-4; D gene uncertain. TRBV5-3 is designated an ORF whose function remains uncertain. The CDR3 consists of 17 residues. Deletions cut 4 bases from V and 8 bases from J, with 24 bases between. CDR3 amino acids: CARSRRGSKQWGEKLFF. The CDR3 DNA follows: TGTGCCAGAAGCAGAAGAGGGTCTAAACAGTGGGGAGAAAAACTGTTTTTT.

The J gene is TRBJ1-2, the V gene TRBV7-9, with 8 nucleotides matching TRBD1. The CDR3 length is 17 residues. Germline trimming cut 5 bases from V and 7 bases from J; bases unmatched to any gene: 18. The germline CDR1 and CDR2 sequences are SEHNR and FQNEAQ (reference sequence). CDR3 region: CASSPVMVAGGASGYTF. The CDR3 DNA reads TGTGCCAGCAGCCCCGTTATGGTGGCAGGGGGCGCGTCTGGCTACACCTTC.